The rows below give T cell receptor beta chains drawn from one sample of a study of coeliac disease. Profiled with immunoSEQ multiplex PCR; TCRdb holds only in-frame clones, not every one. Among a few thousand clones listed, about 49% were seen once. Sequencing was done on a sample of intraepithelial lymphocytes from the gut. The receptor set was obtained from a man aged 60 to 75 with celiac disease on a gluten-free diet. Each CDR3 is given with its conserved first and last residue. D genes are given only for firm matches. Clone size, where shown, is once, few, many, or a class for clones that have expanded.

abundance	v_gene	d_gene	j_gene	CDR3nt	CDR3aa
few	TRBV11-2	.	TRBJ2-3	TGTGCCAGCAGCTCGGCCACCACCAGCGGCACAGATACGCAGTATTTT	CASSSATTSGTDTQYF
.	TRBV10-3	TRBD2	TRBJ2-3	TGTGCCATCCGGACTAGCGGAGCAGATACGCAGTATTTT	CAIRTSGADTQYF
.	TRBV16	TRBD2	TRBJ2-1	TGTGCCAGCAGCCAAAGGGCTTCGGGACTAGCGAGGAATGAGCAGTTCTTC	CASSQRASGLARNEQFF
.	TRBV9	TRBD2	TRBJ2-5	TGTGCCAGCAGCGTGGATGTGGCGGGAGGGCGGCAAGAGACCCAGTACTTC	CASSVDVAGGRQETQYF
.	TRBV18	.	TRBJ2-3	TGTGCCAGCTCACCCTCGGGCACAGATACGCAGTATTTT	CASSPSGTDTQYF
.	TRBV6-5	.	TRBJ1-1	TGTGCCAGCAGCGCCAGGGTGAACACTGAAGCTTTCTTT	CASSARVNTEAFF
.	TRBV4-1	TRBD1	TRBJ2-3	TGCGCCAGCAGCCGACAGGGGTTTGGCACAGATACGCAGTATTTT	CASSRQGFGTDTQYF
few	TRBV25-1	TRBD2	TRBJ2-3	TGTGCCAGCAGTGATAGCGGGAGAGATACGCAGTATTTT	CASSDSGRDTQYF
.	TRBV5-6	TRBD2	TRBJ2-7	TGTGCCAGCAGCTCGAGGCCGGGACTAGCGGGATTCTCCTACGAGCAGTACTTC	CASSSRPGLAGFSYEQYF
.	TRBV14	TRBD1	TRBJ2-3	TGTGCCAGCAGCCAAGATCGGACAGGGACGAGCACAGATACGCAGTATTTT	CASSQDRTGTSTDTQYF
.	TRBV25-1	TRBD1	TRBJ1-2	TGTGCCAGCCAGCTAGGGGGCGGCTACACCTTC	CASQLGGGYTF
.	TRBV10-3	TRBD2	TRBJ2-5	TGTGCCACCGTTAGTCTAGCGGGAGGAACCGTGGGAGAGACCCAGTACTTC	CATVSLAGGTVGETQYF
.	TRBV29-1	TRBD1	TRBJ2-7	TGCAGCGTTGTTACACAGGGGGCCTACGAGCAGTACTTC	CSVVTQGAYEQYF
few	TRBV6-4	TRBD1	TRBJ1-5	TGTGCCAGCAGTGGACAGGGGGCGGCCCAGCATTTT	CASSGQGAAQHF
.	TRBV6-1	.	TRBJ1-5	TGTGCCAGCAATCTAGGACAAGGTTATCAGCCCCAGCATTTT	CASNLGQGYQPQHF
.	TRBV18	TRBD1	TRBJ1-1	TGTGCCAGCTCACTTCCGGGACAGGGGGCTAGTGAAGCTTTCTTT	CASSLPGQGASEAFF
once	TRBV18	.	TRBJ2-3	TGTGCCAGCTCATCTTACACAGATACGCAGTATTTT	CASSSYTDTQYF
.	TRBV5-1	TRBD2	TRBJ2-1	TGCGCCAGCAGCTTGGCCGAGCGGGAGGGAATCAATGAGCAGTTCTTC	CASSLAEREGINEQFF
.	TRBV11-2	TRBD2	TRBJ2-7	TGTGCCAGCACTACTAGCGGGAGGTTCCACGAGCAGTACTTC	CASTTSGRFHEQYF
.	TRBV5-1	.	TRBJ1-2	TGCGCCAGCAGCTTGGGGTCGGGAGCTAACTATGGCTACACCTTC	CASSLGSGANYGYTF
few	TRBV7-3	.	TRBJ1-1	TGTGCCAGCAGCTTCGAGAGGAACACTGAAGCTTTCTTT	CASSFERNTEAFF
.	TRBV4-1	TRBD1	TRBJ1-6	TGCGCCAGCAGCCGAGGACAGGGGGCCTGGGGTTCACCCCTCCACTTT	CASSRGQGAWGSPLHF
.	TRBV30	TRBD1	TRBJ2-1	TGTGCCTGGGGACAGGGGGATTTGGGCAATGAGCAGTTCTTC	CAWGQGDLGNEQFF